Listed below are T cell receptor beta chains from one sample, sequenced in a study of blood T cell repertoires in COVID-19. Here immunoSEQ multiplex PCR was the method, and the copy in TCRdb shows in-frame clones only, minus some. The top ten clones hold approximately 1.2% of a sample with about 400,000 clones, about 89% of them seen once. Sequencing was carried out using peripheral blood. The receptor source for this set is a man aged 40-55 years with acute or convalescent COVID-19. The CDR3 runs from the conserved cysteine through the conserved F or W. A D gene is named only where the DNA matches it firmly. Clone size is not always given. Where it is, it says once, few, many or a class for expanded clones.

d_call: TRBD1
clone_size: .
v_call: TRBV7-9
j_call: TRBJ1-4
cdr3_nt: TGTGCCAGCAGCACCGGACAGGGCGCTAATGAAAAACTGTTTTTT
cdr3_aa: CASSTGQGANEKLFF

d_call: .
clone_size: .
v_call: TRBV3-1/TRBV3-2
j_call: TRBJ2-5
cdr3_nt: TGTGCCAGCAGCCAGTCAGAGACACAAGAGACCCAGTACTTC
cdr3_aa: CASSQSETQETQYF

d_call: TRBD2
clone_size: .
v_call: TRBV11-2
j_call: TRBJ2-7
cdr3_nt: TGTGCCAGCAGCCGCCCGGGACTAGCGTACGAGCAGTACTTC
cdr3_aa: CASSRPGLAYEQYF

d_call: TRBD1
clone_size: once
v_call: TRBV6-4
j_call: TRBJ2-3
cdr3_nt: TGTGCCAGCAGTGAGGGGACAGCTTATAGCACAGATACGCAGTATTTT
cdr3_aa: CASSEGTAYSTDTQYF

d_call: .
clone_size: .
v_call: TRBV10-1
j_call: TRBJ2-1
cdr3_nt: TGCGCCAAAACAGGAACCCATGAGCAGTTCTTC
cdr3_aa: CAKTGTHEQFF

d_call: .
clone_size: .
v_call: TRBV6-6
j_call: TRBJ1-6
cdr3_nt: TGTGCCAGCAGGATGGGCCTCAATTCACCCCTCCACTTT
cdr3_aa: CASRMGLNSPLHF

d_call: .
clone_size: once
v_call: TRBV6-5
j_call: TRBJ2-1
cdr3_nt: TGTGCCAGCAGAATAACGGCAGGGGCCTACAATGAGCAGTTCTTC
cdr3_aa: CASRITAGAYNEQFF

d_call: TRBD1
clone_size: .
v_call: TRBV19
j_call: TRBJ1-6
cdr3_nt: TGTGCCAGTAGTGGGGACAGGGTCAATTCACCCCTCCACTTT
cdr3_aa: CASSGDRVNSPLHF

d_call: .
clone_size: once
v_call: TRBV27
j_call: TRBJ2-7
cdr3_nt: TGTGCCAGCAGTTCCAGAGAAGGGGACGAGCAGTACTTC
cdr3_aa: CASSSREGDEQYF

d_call: .
clone_size: .
v_call: TRBV7-9
j_call: TRBJ1-6
cdr3_nt: TGTGCCAGCAGCTTCGGCGGGACCTTGTATTCACCCCTCCACTTT
cdr3_aa: CASSFGGTLYSPLHF

d_call: TRBD1
clone_size: once
v_call: TRBV5-5
j_call: TRBJ1-2
cdr3_nt: TGTGCCAGCCGATTAGACAGGGGTCGTGGCTACACCTTC
cdr3_aa: CASRLDRGRGYTF

d_call: .
clone_size: .
v_call: TRBV4-1
j_call: TRBJ2-1
cdr3_nt: TGCGCCAGCAGCCAACGCGGGATCACCTACAATGAGCAGTTCTTC
cdr3_aa: CASSQRGITYNEQFF

d_call: TRBD2
clone_size: few
v_call: TRBV7-8
j_call: TRBJ2-1
cdr3_nt: TGTGCCAGCAGCTTATTTAGCGGGGTCTTCTACAATGAGCAGTTCTTC
cdr3_aa: CASSLFSGVFYNEQFF

d_call: .
clone_size: few
v_call: TRBV20-1
j_call: TRBJ1-6
cdr3_nt: TGCAGTGCTAGTACAACCCAATCGGGATTTTCACCCCTCCACTTT
cdr3_aa: CSASTTQSGFSPLHF

d_call: TRBD2
clone_size: .
v_call: TRBV19
j_call: TRBJ2-5
cdr3_nt: TGTGCCAGTAGCCCCGGGACTACCCAAGAGACCCAGTACTTC
cdr3_aa: CASSPGTTQETQYF

d_call: .
clone_size: .
v_call: TRBV11-2
j_call: TRBJ2-3
cdr3_nt: TGTGCCAGCAGCTTAGCTGGCGGGAACACAGATACGCAGTATTTT
cdr3_aa: CASSLAGGNTDTQYF

d_call: .
clone_size: .
v_call: TRBV7-3
j_call: TRBJ1-1
cdr3_nt: TGTGCCAGCAGCTTATATAGGGGGACTGAAGCTTTCTTT
cdr3_aa: CASSLYRGTEAFF

d_call: TRBD1
clone_size: .
v_call: TRBV2
j_call: TRBJ1-6
cdr3_nt: TGTGCCAGCAGTGGGGACAGGGGTACTTCACCCCTCCACTTT
cdr3_aa: CASSGDRGTSPLHF

d_call: TRBD1
clone_size: .
v_call: TRBV5-1
j_call: TRBJ1-1
cdr3_nt: TGCGCCAGCAGCTTGCAGGTTCGGACAGGCCTGAACACTGAAGCTTTCTTT
cdr3_aa: CASSLQVRTGLNTEAFF

d_call: .
clone_size: .
v_call: TRBV25-1
j_call: TRBJ2-5
cdr3_nt: TGTGCCAGCAGTGCGACATCACAAGAGACCCAGTACTTC
cdr3_aa: CASSATSQETQYF

d_call: TRBD1
clone_size: .
v_call: TRBV6-5
j_call: TRBJ1-4
cdr3_nt: TGTGCCAGCAGTTACTCGACCGGGACAGGCAGTGAAAAACTGTTTTTT
cdr3_aa: CASSYSTGTGSEKLFF

d_call: TRBD1
clone_size: .
v_call: TRBV19
j_call: TRBJ1-1
cdr3_nt: TGTGCCAGTAATTCTCGGTATACAGGGGGTCTTGGGGCTTTCTTT
cdr3_aa: CASNSRYTGGLGAFF

d_call: TRBD2
clone_size: once
v_call: TRBV7-3
j_call: TRBJ2-5
cdr3_nt: TGTGCCAGCAGCTTATCTGGCGGGAGTGTCCAAGAGACCCAGTACTTC
cdr3_aa: CASSLSGGSVQETQYF

d_call: .
clone_size: once
v_call: TRBV7-7
j_call: TRBJ1-2
cdr3_nt: TGTGCTAGCAGCTTTAGTGGGGGCATGGGCGATGGCTACACCTTC
cdr3_aa: CASSFSGGMGDGYTF

d_call: TRBD1
clone_size: .
v_call: TRBV3-1/TRBV3-2
j_call: TRBJ2-3
cdr3_nt: TGTGCCAGCAGCCAAGACAGGGGGTACAGCACAGATACGCAGTATTTT
cdr3_aa: CASSQDRGYSTDTQYF

d_call: .
clone_size: .
v_call: TRBV6-2/TRBV6-3
j_call: TRBJ1-1
cdr3_nt: TGTGCCAGCAGTTCCCGGAGGGTTTCATTGGGGAACGCTGAAGCTTTCTTT
cdr3_aa: CASSSRRVSLGNAEAFF

d_call: .
clone_size: few
v_call: TRBV30
j_call: TRBJ2-5
cdr3_nt: TGTGCCTGGGGAATAGGAGACCAAGAGACCCAGTACTTC
cdr3_aa: CAWGIGDQETQYF

d_call: .
clone_size: .
v_call: TRBV30
j_call: TRBJ1-5
cdr3_nt: TGTGCCTGGAGTGTCGAGAGCAATCAGCCCCAGCATTTT
cdr3_aa: CAWSVESNQPQHF

d_call: .
clone_size: .
v_call: TRBV2
j_call: TRBJ1-5
cdr3_nt: TGTGCCAGCAGTGGACCCCTTCGGGAGAAAAGCAATCAGCCCCAGCATTTT
cdr3_aa: CASSGPLREKSNQPQHF

d_call: .
clone_size: .
v_call: TRBV6-1
j_call: TRBJ1-5
cdr3_nt: TGTGCCAGCAGTGAGGTCAGTTTAAGCAATCAGCCCCAGCATTTT
cdr3_aa: CASSEVSLSNQPQHF

d_call: .
clone_size: .
v_call: TRBV5-1
j_call: TRBJ1-4
cdr3_nt: TGCGCCAGCGGGGCCCGGGCGTGGGAAAAACTGTTTTTT
cdr3_aa: CASGARAWEKLFF

d_call: .
clone_size: .
v_call: TRBV29-1
j_call: TRBJ2-2
cdr3_nt: TGCAGCGTTGTTCTCACCGGGGAGCTGTTTTTT
cdr3_aa: CSVVLTGELFF

d_call: .
clone_size: .
v_call: TRBV9
j_call: TRBJ1-1
cdr3_nt: TGTGCCAGCAGAACCGGGACTGAGAACACTGAAGCTTTCTTT
cdr3_aa: CASRTGTENTEAFF

d_call: TRBD2
clone_size: .
v_call: TRBV6-4
j_call: TRBJ2-2
cdr3_nt: TGTGCCAGCAGCGGACTAGCGGGGAACACCGGGGAGCTGTTTTTT
cdr3_aa: CASSGLAGNTGELFF

d_call: .
clone_size: few
v_call: TRBV18
j_call: TRBJ1-1
cdr3_nt: TGTGCCAGCTCACTCGGGGTAAACCCGAACACTGAAGCTTTCTTT
cdr3_aa: CASSLGVNPNTEAFF

d_call: .
clone_size: .
v_call: TRBV12-3/TRBV12-4
j_call: TRBJ1-6
cdr3_nt: TGTGCCAGCAGTTCAGGGTTAGGTTCACCCCTCCACTTT
cdr3_aa: CASSSGLGSPLHF

d_call: .
clone_size: .
v_call: TRBV20-1
j_call: TRBJ1-2
cdr3_nt: TGCAGTGCTAGTTGGCACGCTGGCTACACCTTC
cdr3_aa: CSASWHAGYTF

d_call: .
clone_size: once
v_call: TRBV28
j_call: TRBJ2-7
cdr3_nt: TGTGCCAGCAGTTCTTACTACGAGCAGTACTTC
cdr3_aa: CASSSYYEQYF

d_call: .
clone_size: .
v_call: TRBV6-6
j_call: TRBJ1-2
cdr3_nt: TGTGCCAGCACCTATGTTGAGGGCTATGGCTACACCTTC
cdr3_aa: CASTYVEGYGYTF